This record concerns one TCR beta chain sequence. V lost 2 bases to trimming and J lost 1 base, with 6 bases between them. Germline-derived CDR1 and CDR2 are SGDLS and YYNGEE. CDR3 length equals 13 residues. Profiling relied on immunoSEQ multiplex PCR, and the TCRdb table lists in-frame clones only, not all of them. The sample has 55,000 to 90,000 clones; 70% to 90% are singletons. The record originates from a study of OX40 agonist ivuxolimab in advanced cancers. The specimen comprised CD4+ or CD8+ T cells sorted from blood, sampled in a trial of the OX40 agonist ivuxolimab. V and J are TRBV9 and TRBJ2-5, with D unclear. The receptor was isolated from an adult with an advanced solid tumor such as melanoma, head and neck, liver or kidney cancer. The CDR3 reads CASSVHPQETQYF. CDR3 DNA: TGTGCCAGCAGCGTGCATCCCCAAGAGACCCAGTACTTC.